This T cell receptor beta chain was sequenced for a study of T cells in Graves' hyperthyroidism and ophthalmopathy. The source material, RNA transcripts, was used to amplify TCR beta CDR3 regions. First-round RT-PCR targeting the TCR CDR3 was performed with the HTBI primer set. In TCRdb, the multiplex PCR reads were re-called with MiXCR into one record per CDR3 protein. The sample has 600,000 to 700,000 distinct CDR3 sequences, over 40% seen once; the top ten hold approximately 7.2%. The CDR3 runs to 14 residues. Germline CDR1 reads SGHRS; CDR2 reads YFSETQ. V lost 4 bases to trimming and J lost 9 bases, with 14 bases between them.

The chain recombines TRBV5-1 with TRBJ1-6; D gene ambiguous. The sample taken for sequencing was peripheral blood or thyroid tissue (not recorded which). The sequence was collected from an adult man with Graves' disease, either hyperthyroidism or ophthalmopathy (not recorded which). Here the CDR3 reads CASSGQSYRSPLHF. The DNA of the CDR3 is TGCGCCAGCAGCGGTCAATCCTACCGTTCACCCCTCCACTTT.